This T cell receptor (beta chain) was obtained from a study of memory B cells and T cells in multiple sclerosis. The germline CDR1 and CDR2 sequences are GTSNPN and SVGIG (reference sequence). V dropped 1 base and J dropped 8 bases, with 20 bases sitting between them. The length of the CDR3 is 15 residues. TCRdb keeps only in-frame clones here, not all; method: immunoSEQ multiplex PCR. The table has 40,000 to 50,000 clones, around 80% seen once. Worth noting for this clone: The antigen is undetermined.

Separate sequencing covered autoproliferating (CFSE-dim) and non-proliferating (CFSE-high) T cells from stimulus-free culture. Cultures began with about 4.5x10^7 CFSE-labeled PBMCs, unstimulated for 6 to 7 days, with replicate wells pooled. The clonotype comes from a human donor with multiple sclerosis. Sequencing was performed on PBMCs from blood kept in culture. The chain employs TRBV30 and TRBJ1-2; D might be TRBD1 (5 bases). The CDR3 DNA follows: TGTGCCTGGAGTGCCTTGGTAGGGGCAGGGCTGGGCTACACCTTC. It translates to CAWSALVGAGLGYTF.